This T cell receptor (beta chain) was sequenced during a study of OX40 agonist ivuxolimab in advanced cancers. Regarding the research as a whole: Ivuxolimab was an agonistic, fully human IgG2 monoclonal antibody directed against OX40 (CD134), a costimulatory receptor. Intravenous ivuxolimab was administered to patients every 2 weeks at six dose levels: 0.01, 0.1, 0.3, 1.5, 3 and 10 mg/kg. Of the 50 or so patients in dose escalation, 19 had hepatocellular carcinoma, approximately 15 had melanoma, 9 had renal cell carcinoma and 9 had head and neck cancer. The dose-escalation cohort was about 83% male with a mean age of approximately 60 years, ranging from roughly 23 to 80. Patients were allowed to have had prior anti-PD-1, anti-PD-L1 or anti-CTLA-4 therapy, and approximately 40% of the dose-escalation patients had previously received checkpoint inhibitors. Three dose-escalation patients achieved partial responses, one with hepatocellular carcinoma and two with cutaneous melanoma. Peripheral TCRbeta sequencing aimed to test whether ivuxolimab altered TCR sequence diversity and caused clonal T-cell expansion. The monotherapy dose-escalation portion (N of about 52 patients) of the phase I ivuxolimab trial is reported in the paper. What the work shows at the level of the full study, not this receptor alone: In partial responders in the 0.1-3.0 mg/kg groups, normalized peripheral clonal expansion was found to be among the lowest, especially among CD8+ T cells. On average, CD8+ T cells showed more expanded clones than CD4+ T cells after ivuxolimab. Clonal expansion of both CD4+ and CD8+ blood T cells was observed from baseline to week 6 at doses 0.1 to 3.0 mg/kg. Which antigens the clonally expanded peripheral T cells were specific for was not determined. Low levels of normalized T-cell clonal expansion were also seen in some patients who did not respond.

Patients with autoimmune disease history or receiving systemic immunosuppression were excluded from the trial. In every dose cohort, peripheral blood was drawn for TCR sequencing at baseline, cycle 4 day 1, and cycle 7 day 1. Samples were obtained from an open-label, multicenter, first-in-human phase I dose-escalation trial of ivuxolimab. Adults with locally advanced or metastatic head and neck squamous cell, hepatocellular, melanoma or renal cell carcinoma were enrolled in the trial. Before TCR sequencing, CD4+ and CD8+ T cells were separately sorted from peripheral blood. Genomic DNA was extracted from sorted cells for sequencing of the TCRbeta CDR3 region. The immunoSEQ Assay was used to sequence the TCRbeta CDR3 regions. TCRdb's version of the immuneACCESS table is confined to in-frame rearrangements and falls short of the full clone set. An unresolved V gene accounts for under half of the shortfall where checked; the remainder is of unknown origin. The sample table contains tens of thousands of clones; only one count was recorded for roughly 81% of them. Of the sample, about 4.5% falls within the top ten clones.

CDR1 and CDR2 were assigned from the germline V gene as MNHNS and SASEGT. Inclusive of the bounding cysteine and phenylalanine, the CDR3 is 15 residues long. CDR3 DNA only is kept here, 45 bases in frame from base 1. V is cut by 1 base and J by 4 bases, and the space between the germline ends is 10 bases. For this clone: Its target antigen remains unknown. There are no base qualities to consult, and no much larger clone falls within one base.

The receptor chain draws on TRBV6-1 and TRBJ2-2; no D gene can be assigned with confidence. The receptor was isolated from an adult with an advanced solid tumor such as melanoma, head and neck, liver or kidney cancer. The specimen comprised CD4+ or CD8+ T cells sorted from blood, sampled in a trial of the OX40 agonist ivuxolimab. The CDR3 protein: CASSEGWATTGELFF. The nucleotides read TGTGCCAGCAGTGAAGGCTGGGCCACCACCGGGGAGCTGTTTTTT.